The present entry profiles one TCR beta chain with its context. Authors' processing steps: Amplification of reference gene primers was used by the study to estimate nucleated cell counts. Some clones are missing from TCRdb's copy, which holds only in-frame ones; the method was immunoSEQ multiplex PCR. For V, J and clone size, that table is used; D and trimming come from the DNA. The sample carries about 190,000 clones, about three quarters recorded once. The V gene's germline CDR1 is SGHDT and CDR2 YYEEEE. With 2 bases clipped from V and 8 bases from J, the junction kept 12 bases outside the gene matches. The CDR3 has 16 residues. These data come from a study of blood T cell repertoires in COVID-19. Background on the study: Samples taken during acute and convalescent COVID-19 were collected in the United States, Italy and Spain. Sample material is recorded as cDNA or gDNA derived from T cells, B-cell-depleted T cells, or PBMCs.

The TCR sequence derives from an elderly woman with active or convalescent COVID-19. This sequence joins TRBV5-6 and TRBJ2-3; 9 bases align to TRBD2. What was sequenced was peripheral blood. The DNA of the CDR3 is TGTGCCAGCAGCTTCCTCGATAGCGGGGGCCTCCCTACGCAGTATTTT. Its protein is CASSFLDSGGLPTQYF.